These 6 T cell receptor beta chains originate from one sample sequenced in a study of T cell responses to AZD1222 COVID-19 vaccine. TCRdb's copy holds only in-frame clones and misses some; the assay was immunoSEQ multiplex PCR. The repertoire consists of around 71,000 clones, with roughly 80% occurring once and the leading ten covering roughly an eighth. Here the sequenced sample was peripheral blood, taken 28 days after the second AZD1222 dose. The receptors come from an adult who received the AZD1222 COVID-19 vaccine.

In this sample, this clone turned up once. The chain is built from TRBV9 and TRBJ1-1, with D possibly being TRBD1 (5 bases). The CDR3 spans 16 residues. Trimming removed 2 bases from V and 4 bases from J, with 18 bases in between. Germline values: CDR1 SGDLS, CDR2 YYNGEE. CDR3 loop: CASSVGAGSLGTEAFF. DNA of the CDR3: TGTGCCAGCAGCGTCGGCGCAGGGAGCTTGGGCACTGAAGCTTTCTTT.

The chain combines TRBV7-8 with TRBJ2-1, with D perhaps assigned TRBD1 or TRBD2 (6 bases each). V shed 10 bases and J shed 4 bases, with 17 bases lying between them. Germline V gene data show CDR1 as SGHVS and CDR2 as FQNEAQ. This CDR3 is built from 14 residues. CDR3 residues: CATRPRGLYNEQFF. The CDR3 coding sequence is TGTGCCACCCGACCCCGGGGGCTGTACAATGAGCAGTTCTTC.

The chain has TRBV6-5 and TRBJ1-5; the D is unclear. The CDR3 is 15 amino acids. V was trimmed by 4 bases and J by 4 bases, leaving 14 bases between them. Per the germline V gene, CDR1 is MNHEY and CDR2 is SVGAGI. DNA for the CDR3: TGTGCCAGCAGTTCCGAGGTTGGGAGGAATCAGCCCCAGCATTTT. It yields the protein CASSSEVGRNQPQHF.

The chain couples TRBV11-2 to TRBJ1-6; D is ambiguous. The CDR3 spans 14 residues. The V gene's germline CDR1 is SGHAT and CDR2 FQNNGV. The V end lost 4 bases, the J end lost 7 bases, and 11 bases lay between the germline ends. CDR3 bases: TGTGCCAGCAGCTCGAGGACTGGAAATTCACCCCTCCACTTT. This sequence encodes CASSSRTGNSPLHF.

The chain combines TRBV9 with TRBJ2-2; D is perhaps TRBD1 or TRBD2 (6 bases each). Germline V gene lookup returns CDR1 SGDLS and CDR2 YYNGEE. The CDR3 has 16 residues. V shed 0 bases and J shed 5 bases, with 14 bases lying between them. The CDR3 sequence is CASSVEGRGGTGELFF. The DNA for the CDR3 is TGTGCCAGCAGCGTAGAAGGCAGGGGAGGTACCGGGGAGCTGTTTTTT.

The chain links TRBV4-1 to TRBJ1-2; no clear D gene. Germline V gene sequence: CDR1 MGHRA, CDR2 YSYEKL. V was shortened by 0 bases and J by 4 bases, with 15 bases between the two germline ends. CDR3 length equals 16 residues. The CDR3 bases are TGCGCCAGCAGCCAAGAATTGACGGGCGGGATCTATGGCTACACCTTC. Translating gives CASSQELTGGIYGYTF.